The TCR beta chain under discussion was sequenced for a study of beta chain features in type 1 diabetes. Study-wide points: In these data, an HLA type influence on TCRB rearrangement remained unresolved. TCRB CDR3 length was moderately but significantly reduced in all four CD4+ subsets of Type 1 diabetes patients.

About this clone: Its antigen is not known.

On average, the one heparinised blood draw given by each donor was 90 to 150 mL. In all sorted populations, purity surpassed 98%. Reverse transcribing all isolated RNA meant expressed TCRB transcripts were sequenced. Clones were read by immunoSEQ multiplex PCR, and TCRdb kept only the in-frame ones, dropping some. The data hold 500,000 to 850,000 clones, with over 12% observed a single time. This CDR3 region has 11 residues. The V gene lost 7 bases and the J gene lost 7 bases, with 7 bases spanning the gap. Germline assignment: CDR1 SNHLY and CDR2 FYNNEI. The sequence was collected from a man aged 18 to 30 with type 1 diabetes. V and J are TRBV2 and TRBJ2-2; D gene uncertain. The material sequenced was naive CD4+ T cells from blood. The chain's CDR3 is CASMEFGELFF. The CDR3 region has the DNA TGTGCCAGCATGGAGTTCGGGGAGCTGTTTTTT.